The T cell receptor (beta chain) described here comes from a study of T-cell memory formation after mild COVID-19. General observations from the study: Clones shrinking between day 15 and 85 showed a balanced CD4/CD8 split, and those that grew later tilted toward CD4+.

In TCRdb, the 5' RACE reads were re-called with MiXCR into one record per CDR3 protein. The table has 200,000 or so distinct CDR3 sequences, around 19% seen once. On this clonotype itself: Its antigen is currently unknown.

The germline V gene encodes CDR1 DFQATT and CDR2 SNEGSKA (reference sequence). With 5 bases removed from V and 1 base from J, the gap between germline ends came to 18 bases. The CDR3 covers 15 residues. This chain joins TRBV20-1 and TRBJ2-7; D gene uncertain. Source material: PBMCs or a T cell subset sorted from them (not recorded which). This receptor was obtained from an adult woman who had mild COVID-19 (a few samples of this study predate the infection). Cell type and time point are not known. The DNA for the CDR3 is TGCAGTGCTCGGCGGATGCAGCATCTTTCCTACGAGCAGTACTTC. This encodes CSARRMQHLSYEQYF.